Following are 11 T cell receptor beta chains from one sample sequenced in a study of blood T cells in healthy people across ages. The authors ran a second PCR of about 6 to 11 cycles using a sample-barcoded 5' primer and a J-beta primer mix. One entry per CDR3 protein results from TCRdb running MiXCR on the 5' RACE reads. The sample yields 800,000 or so distinct CDR3 sequences, 25% seen once. The same data also contributed to another study, on T cells of mothers and their children.

The sequenced sample consisted of blood. These receptors were collected from a boy aged 5-17 years in good health.

This clonotype has a handful of counts. The chain couples TRBV7-9 to TRBJ1-1; a weak D match, TRBD1 (5 bases). The length of the CDR3 is 13 residues. Between the trimmed V and J ends, which lost 1 base and 7 bases, there was a span of 10 bases. In germline, CDR1 is SEHNR, CDR2 FQNEAQ (reference sequence). CDR3 loop: CASSLGFGGEAFF. The DNA for the CDR3 is TGTGCCAGCAGCTTAGGATTTGGGGGTGAAGCTTTCTTT.

As DNA, the CDR3 is TGTGCCAGCAGTTTTCAGGGGGCGATTGGCTACACCTTC. Translated, it gives CASSFQGAIGYTF. The V and J genes are TRBV27 and TRBJ1-2; 8 nucleotides line up with TRBD1. The V gene end was trimmed by 3 bases and the J gene end by 7 bases; junction bases not matched to a gene: 4. This CDR3 has 13 amino acids. Germline assignment: CDR1 MNHEY and CDR2 SMNVEV (reference sequence).

This clonotype was seen more than once but under ten times. The chain uses TRBV7-6 and TRBJ2-5; a weak D match, TRBD1 (6 bases). From germline, CDR1 is SGHVS and CDR2 FNYEAQ. V lost 5 bases, J lost 2 bases, and 21 bases lay in between. The CDR3 runs 17 residues. CDR3 in amino acids: CASSQTPWTVSQETQYF. The CDR3 region has the DNA TGTGCCAGCAGCCAAACCCCCTGGACAGTCTCTCAAGAGACCCAGTACTTC.

The J gene is TRBJ1-2, the V gene TRBV11-2, with D possibly TRBD1 on 5 matching bases. Deletions cut 6 bases from V and 4 bases from J, with 15 bases between. Germline V gene data show CDR1 as SGHAT and CDR2 as FQNNGV. The CDR3 has 14 residues. CDR3 residues: CASRPGGRGYGYTF. The CDR3 DNA sequence: TGTGCCAGCAGACCCGGGGGGAGGGGCTATGGCTACACCTTC.

There are a few counts of this clonotype. The V and J genes are TRBV3-1 and TRBJ2-5; possibly TRBD1 for D (5 bases). Gene TRBJ2-1 matches the end of the DNA better, so the J call may be wrong. The CDR3 is 17 residues long. Germline assignment: CDR1 LGHDT and CDR2 YNNKEL (reference sequence). As DNA, the CDR3 is TGTGCCAGCACCCTCGCAAAAACAGGACCAGTCGTCAATGAGCAGTTCTTC. This gives the protein CASTLAKTGPVVNEQFF.

A few counts support this clonotype. CDR3 DNA: TGTGCCAGCAGCCCAGGACAGGGGTTGACCCAGTACTTC. Protein product: CASSPGQGLTQYF. The rearrangement uses TRBV3-1 and TRBJ2-1, with TRBD1 matching 9 bases. The better agreement between TRBJ2-5 and the DNA end casts doubt on the J call. Germline-derived CDR1 and CDR2 are LGHDT and YNNKEL (reference sequence). CDR3 length: 13 residues.

The gene calls are TRBV7-3 and TRBJ2-2; the D is unclear. There are 14 residues in the CDR3. V shed 1 base and J shed 4 bases, with 7 bases lying between them. Germline CDR1 is SGHTA and CDR2 is FQGTGA. CDR3 DNA sequence: TGTGCCAGCAGCTTAAGGCGGTCCACCGGGGAGCTGTTTTTT. Protein: CASSLRRSTGELFF.

The table lists this clonotype with a few counts. The chain couples TRBV3-1 to TRBJ1-2, with unresolved D. The CDR3 runs 13 residues. The germline V gene has CDR1 LGHDT and CDR2 YNNKEL (reference sequence). Trimming shortened V by 3 bases and J by 5 bases, and 10 bases separated the two germline ends. CDR3: CASSHGDTYGYTF. In DNA, the CDR3 is TGTGCCAGCAGCCATGGAGACACATATGGCTACACCTTC. The variable domain in full, completed from reference TRBV3-1 and TRBJ1-2, reads DTAVSQTPKYLVTQMGNDKSIKCEQNLGHDTMYWYKQDSKKFLKIMFSYNNKELIINETVPNRFSPKSPDKAHLNLHINSLELGDSAVYFCASSHGDTYGYTFGSGTRLTVV.

This clonotype was counted only a few times. A junction boundary mismatches the germline segment, possibly from a read error. The J gene is TRBJ2-1, the V gene TRBV20-1; 9 bases match TRBD2. The CDR3 spans 10 residues. Germline CDR1 reads DFQATT; CDR2 reads SNEGSKA (reference sequence). This CDR3 is CSASSGNSVF. CDR3 nucleotide sequence: TGCAGTGCTTCTAGCGGGAACTCTGTCTTC.

The rearrangement joins TRBV20-1 to TRBJ1-1; the match to TRBD1 covers 7 bases. Germline CDR1 and CDR2: DFQATT and SNEGSKA (reference sequence). The CDR3 totals 13 residues. The junction had 3 bases not matched to a gene; V was cut back by 1 base and J by 4 bases. The chain's CDR3 is CSARGQGGTEAFF. The CDR3 DNA reads TGCAGTGCTAGAGGTCAGGGGGGCACTGAAGCTTTCTTT.

This clonotype was seen a handful of times. V gene TRBV4-3 combines with J gene TRBJ2-5; 7 bases are shared with TRBD2. The V segment lost 1 base and the J segment 1 base; nucleotides outside the gene matches: 6. Germline CDR1 is LGHNA and CDR2 is YSLEER. The CDR3 contains 16 residues. Here the CDR3 reads CASSQGLAVGQETQYF. In nucleotides, the CDR3 is TGCGCCAGCAGCCAAGGCCTAGCGGTTGGCCAAGAGACCCAGTACTTC.